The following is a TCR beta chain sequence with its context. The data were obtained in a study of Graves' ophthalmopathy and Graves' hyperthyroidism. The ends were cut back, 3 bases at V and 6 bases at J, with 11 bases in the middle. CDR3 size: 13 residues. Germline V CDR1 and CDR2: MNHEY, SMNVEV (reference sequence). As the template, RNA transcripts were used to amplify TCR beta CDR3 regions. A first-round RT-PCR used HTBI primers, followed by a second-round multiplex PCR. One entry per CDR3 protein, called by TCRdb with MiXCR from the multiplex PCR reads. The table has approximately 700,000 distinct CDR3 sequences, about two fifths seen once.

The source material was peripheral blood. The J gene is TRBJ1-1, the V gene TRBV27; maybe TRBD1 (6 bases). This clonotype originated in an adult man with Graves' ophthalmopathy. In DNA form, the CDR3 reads TGTGCCAGCAGTTTCAGGGGCGGCCCTGAAGCTTTCTTT. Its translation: CASSFRGGPEAFF.